These T cell receptor beta chains were read from a single sample in a study of post-analysis software for immune sequencing data. TCRdb called the PCR reads again in MiXCR, with one record for every CDR3 protein. The sample contains around 250,000 distinct CDR3 sequences, 30% to 45% of which appear only once. Sequenced: blood. Receptor source: a girl between 5 and 17 years old with multiple sclerosis. The conserved cysteine and the conserved F or W are not part of the CDR3 here. The order of the fields is V gene, J gene, CDR3 length, D gene, CDR3 protein. The D gene is left open where the match is weak.

>TRBV9|TRBJ1-6|11|NA
ASSVDEGRPLH
>TRBV28|TRBJ2-7|11|TRBD2
ASSEREVYEQY
>TRBV5-6|TRBJ2-1|11|TRBD1
ASSLTGGFEQF
>TRBV28|NA|10|NA
ASSLGASEQY
>TRBV3-1|TRBJ2-7|14|TRBD1
ASSLTWGTASYEQY
>TRBV6-5|TRBJ2-7|17|TRBD2
ASSYIRTSGKAPTYEQY
>TRBV5-1|NA|13|NA
ASSYLPGGAYEQY
>TRBV20-1|TRBJ2-2|12|TRBD1
SAQGQGAIGELF
>TRBV28|TRBJ1-2|11|TRBD1
ASSLWTGAGYT
>TRBV29-1|TRBJ2-5|10|NA
SVEQIQETQY
>TRBV13|TRBJ1-5|13|TRBD1
ASSNRDRAGQPQH
>TRBV29-1|TRBJ2-3|14|TRBD2
SVEKVAGGPTDTQY
>TRBV28|TRBJ2-5|17|NA
ASSAHLFRDTLYQETQY
>TRBV10-3|TRBJ1-1|10|NA
ATQGRETEAF
>TRBV4-2|TRBJ2-3|15|TRBD2
ASSQGLAGAYIDTQY
>TRBV20-1|TRBJ1-1|11|NA
SAPDGKNTEAF
>TRBV4-1|TRBJ1-2|13|NA
ASSQDGQGSYGYT
>TRBV7-9|TRBJ2-6|15|NA
ASRKGSGGSGANVLT
>TRBV20-1|TRBJ1-5|15|TRBD1
SARRDRGTLSHQPQH
>TRBV7-9|TRBJ2-5|11|NA
ASQVVYQETQY
>TRBV5-1|TRBJ2-4|12|NA
ASSSEPAKNIQY
>TRBV3-1|TRBJ2-5|13|TRBD1
ASSTPRGPQETQY
>TRBV20-1|TRBJ1-1|16|TRBD1
SARVFRAGGSENTEAF
>TRBV9|TRBJ2-1|12|TRBD1
ASSIGTGGNEQF
>TRBV19|TRBJ2-3|11|NA
ASSIGRADTQY
>TRBV5-5|TRBJ2-2|14|NA
ASSPGTPTAAGELF
>TRBV29-1|TRBJ2-1|11|TRBD2
SATGLAGNEQF
>TRBV6-1|TRBJ1-2|12|NA
ASRFPGTRDGYT
>TRBV20-1|TRBJ2-3|14|TRBD2
SAAGLSGRETDTQY
>TRBV7-9|TRBJ1-2|14|NA
ASSLAPPGINYGYT
>TRBV20-1|TRBJ2-3|11|NA
SARDLESDTQY
>TRBV3-1|TRBJ2-3|15|TRBD2
ASSQDSDPRGADTQY
>TRBV7-2|TRBJ2-7|11|TRBD2
ASSPRTSYEQY
>TRBV4-1|TRBJ2-3|17|TRBD2
ASSATGTSGGRSTDTQY
>TRBV6-2/TRBV6-3|TRBJ2-2|13|NA
ASSYTRVDTGELF